These 28 T cell receptor beta chains were all obtained from the same sample, sequenced in a study of T-cell memory formation after mild COVID-19. A single record per CDR3 protein comes from TCRdb applying MiXCR to the 5' RACE reads. The sample shows 400,000 to 450,000 distinct CDR3 sequences, about 20% of them seen only once. Sequencing was done on a sample of PBMCs or a T cell subset sorted from them (not recorded which). All receptors derive from a young man who had mild COVID-19 (a few samples of this study predate the infection). Cell type and time point are not known.

V and J are TRBV6-2 or TRBV6-3 and TRBJ1-5; D is undetermined. The CDR3 extends over 12 amino acids. V lost 10 bases, J lost 6 bases, and 13 bases lay in between. Per germline, CDR1 MNHEY and CDR2 SVGEGT. As DNA, the CDR3 is TGTGCCATCTCGCCGCCGGGTCAGCCCCAGCATTTT. Amino acids: CAISPPGQPQHF.

This chain links TRBV9 with TRBJ1-2, with D perhaps TRBD1 (5 bases). The CDR3 runs 15 residues. Deletions cut 3 bases from V and 4 bases from J, with 16 bases between. Germline V lookup: CDR1 SGDLS, CDR2 YYNGEE. As DNA, the CDR3 is TGTGCCAGCAGCGGCCGACAGTGGGAAAGCTATGGCTACACCTTC. It specifies CASSGRQWESYGYTF.

In this sample, this clonotype turned up a few times. This rearrangement joins TRBV5-6 to TRBJ2-7; the match to TRBD1 covers 10 bases. The CDR3 spans 16 residues. Trimming removed 2 bases from V and 6 bases from J; junction bases left unmatched: 11. Germline CDR1 and CDR2: SGHDT and YYEEEE. DNA for the CDR3: TGTGCCAGCAGCTTTCTTGGACAGGGGGGGTCATCCGAGCAGTACGTC. Its protein is CASSFLGQGGSSEQYV.

In the case of this clonotype: No conserved phenylalanine or tryptophan ends this CDR3, so it is likely a read error. The DNA is left out, because the CDR3 cannot be placed on it with certainty; the CDR3 is given as TCRdb lists it. The chain recombines TRBV19 with TRBJ1-1; TRBD1 is the table's D call, not checked against the DNA. The germline CDR1 and CDR2 sequences are LNHDA and SQIVND (reference sequence). A total of 13 residues make up the CDR3, ends included. The CDR3 loop reads CASSTGVQGHRLV.

Only a few counts were recorded for this clonotype. J is TRBJ1-4 and V is TRBV7-8; D may be TRBD1 (5 bases). There are 15 residues in the CDR3. The ends were cut back, 1 base at V and 8 bases at J, with 14 bases in the middle. Germline loops: CDR1 SGHVS, CDR2 FQNEAQ. CDR3 in DNA: TGTGCCAGCAGCTTAGGCCCATGGGAGGGGGAAAAACTGTTTTTT. Protein product: CASSLGPWEGEKLFF.

This clonotype has at least ten counts. Written as DNA, the CDR3 is TGCGCCAGCAGCCAAGAGGGAAGGGGATTCGATGGCTACACCTTC. It translates to CASSQEGRGFDGYTF. This sequence joins TRBV4-3 and TRBJ1-2, with D perhaps matching TRBD1 (5 bases). The CDR3 totals 15 residues. Germline V gene lookup returns CDR1 LGHNA and CDR2 YSLEER. Trimming pared 0 bases from V and 6 bases from J, leaving 14 bases between.

The chain uses TRBV18 and TRBJ2-3; D is perhaps TRBD2 (6 bases). In germline, CDR1 is KGHSH, CDR2 LQKENI. The V gene lost 4 bases and the J gene lost 2 bases, with 10 bases spanning the gap. CDR3 length: 14 amino acids. The CDR3 DNA sequence: TGTGCCAGCTCACTACTAGCTTACACAGATACGCAGTATTTT. Amino acid sequence: CASSLLAYTDTQYF. Combining the CDR3 with reference TRBV18 and TRBJ2-3 gives the whole variable domain NAGVMQNPRHLVRRRGQEARLRCSPMKGHSHVYWYRQLPEEGLKFMVYLQKENIIDESGMPKERFSAEFPKEGPSILRIQQVVRGDSAAYFCASSLLAYTDTQYFGPGTRLTVL.

This clonotype came up a few times. The CDR3 loop reads CASSPRQGLTEAFF. CDR3 nucleotide sequence: TGTGCCAGCTCACCACGACAGGGTCTCACTGAAGCTTTCTTT. The rearrangement links TRBV18 to TRBJ1-1, with 7 bases fitting TRBD1. Losses at the gene ends were 1 base for V and 4 bases for J; bases not matched to a gene: 3. The CDR3 consists of 14 residues. Per the germline V gene, CDR1 is KGHSH and CDR2 is LQKENI.

V gene TRBV20-1 combines with J gene TRBJ2-3, with 12 positions matching TRBD2. CDR1 DFQATT and CDR2 SNEGSKA come from the germline V gene (reference sequence). With 7 bases clipped from V and 8 bases from J, the junction kept 7 bases outside the gene matches. The CDR3 extends over 13 amino acids. This CDR3 reads CSVASGGAGTQYF. The CDR3 nucleotides read TGCAGTGTAGCTAGCGGGGGGGCAGGTACGCAGTATTTT.

There are a few counts of this clonotype. CDR3 nucleotide sequence: TGTGCCAGCAGCGGGGGACAGGGGGTGAACACTGAAGCTTTCTTT. This sequence encodes CASSGGQGVNTEAFF. The chain employs TRBV5-4 and TRBJ1-1; 11 nucleotides agree with TRBD1. Germline assignment: CDR1 SGHNT and CDR2 YYREEE (reference sequence). With 4 bases clipped from V and 0 bases from J, the junction kept 2 bases outside the gene matches. CDR3 length: 15 residues.

The V call is TRBV7-6, the J call TRBJ2-3, with TRBD1 as a possible D gene (6 bases). The V and J ends lost 7 bases and 4 bases respectively, with 18 bases between them. The germline V gene has CDR1 SGHVS and CDR2 FNYEAQ. The CDR3 is made up of 15 amino acids. The CDR3 region is CASTKQGFPPDTQYF. For the CDR3, the DNA is TGTGCCAGCACCAAACAGGGATTTCCCCCAGATACGCAGTATTTT. Using reference TRBV7-6 and TRBJ2-3 for the parts outside the CDR3, the full variable domain is GAGVSQSPRYKVTKRGQDVALRCDPISGHVSLYWYRQALGQGPEFLTYFNYEAQQDKSGLPNDRFSAERPEGSISTLTIQRTEQRDSAMYRCASTKQGFPPDTQYFGPGTRLTVL.

This chain connects TRBV7-2 to TRBJ2-2; D not certain. The CDR3 spans 11 residues. The V end was cut by 3 bases, the J end by 9 bases, with 5 bases between. Germline V gene lookup returns CDR1 SGHTA and CDR2 FQGNSA. This chain's CDR3 is CASSFSRELFF. The CDR3 DNA reads as TGTGCCAGCAGCTTTTCTAGGGAGCTGTTTTTT. Full variable domain (remainder filled in from reference TRBV7-2 and TRBJ2-2): GAGVSQSPSNKVTEKGKDVELRCDPISGHTALYWYRQSLGQGLEFLIYFQGNSAPDKSGLPSDRFSAERTGGSVSTLTIQRTQQEDSAVYLCASSFSRELFFGEGSRLTVL.

In its sample, this clonotype was seen many times. This sequence joins TRBV18 and TRBJ1-1; TRBD1 aligns across 10 bases. CDR1 KGHSH and CDR2 LQKENI come from the germline V gene. The CDR3 covers 15 residues. Trimming took 4 bases from V and 5 from J; bases not matched to a gene: 7. The CDR3 DNA sequence: TGTGCCAGCTCACTCGCCGGGACAGGGGTTACTGAAGCTTTCTTT. Translation gives CASSLAGTGVTEAFF.

The chain has TRBV4-1 and TRBJ2-3; 8 nucleotides match TRBD1. This CDR3 has 17 amino acids. V was clipped by 0 bases and J by 2 bases; unmatched bases: 7. CDR1 is MGHRA, CDR2 YSYEKL, per germline. The CDR3: CASSQDPWTGNTDTQYF. The CDR3 nucleotides are TGCGCCAGCAGCCAAGATCCTTGGACAGGGAACACAGATACGCAGTATTTT.

This clonotype was counted only a few times. The chain uses TRBV6-2 or TRBV6-3 and TRBJ2-1; D remains unclear. This CDR3 comprises 14 residues. The germline V gene encodes CDR1 MNHEY and CDR2 SVGEGT. V lost 0 bases, J lost 9 bases, and 12 bases lay in between. Here the CDR3 DNA reads TGTGCCAGCAGTTACTCCCAGAGTCAGGCTGAGCAGTTCTTC. This sequence encodes CASSYSQSQAEQFF.

This clonotype has just a few counts. The chain carries TRBV5-1 and TRBJ1-3; TRBD1 matches at 10 bases. The V segment lost 4 bases and the J segment 0 bases; nucleotides outside the gene matches: 1. Germline loops: CDR1 SGHRS, CDR2 YFSETQ. CDR3 length equals 15 residues. The CDR3 loop reads CASSRTGGSGNTIYF. For the CDR3, the DNA is TGCGCCAGCAGCCGGACAGGGGGCTCTGGAAACACCATATATTTT.

This chain uses TRBV27 with TRBJ2-5, with D maybe TRBD1 (6 bases). V was clipped by 3 bases and J by 5 bases, with 16 bases between them. Germline CDR1 MNHEY, CDR2 SMNVEV (reference sequence). This CDR3 is built from 15 residues. The CDR3 sequence is CASSLLGAAGETQYF. The CDR3 region has the DNA TGTGCCAGCAGTTTGTTGGGGGCAGCCGGGGAGACCCAGTACTTC.

The chain links TRBV24-1 to TRBJ2-1; 9 bases match TRBD1. Germline values: CDR1 KGHDR, CDR2 SFDVKD. This CDR3 is 15 amino acids long. With 9 bases clipped from V and 7 bases from J, the junction kept 12 bases outside the gene matches. CDR3 nucleotide sequence: TGTGCCACCGCAAACGACAGGGGGATAGTAAATGAGCAGTTCTTC. Protein sequence: CATANDRGIVNEQFF.

The V call is TRBV5-1, the J call TRBJ1-2; TRBD1 might be the D (5 bases). Looked up from germline, CDR1 is SGHRS and CDR2 is YFSETQ. Deletions cut 1 base from V and 6 bases from J, with 16 bases between. This CDR3 comprises 15 residues. The CDR3 region is CASSLSGPLYHGYTF. The CDR3 DNA reads TGCGCCAGCAGCTTGTCGGGGCCGCTCTACCATGGCTACACCTTC.

In this sample, this clonotype turned up a few times. The chain joins TRBV6-6 to TRBJ1-2; D perhaps matches TRBD1 (6 bases). The V end was cut by 0 bases, the J end by 4 bases, with 15 bases between. Germline V CDR1 and CDR2: MNHNY, SVGAGI (reference sequence). This CDR3 spans 16 amino acids. The CDR3 DNA is TGTGCCAGCAGTTACTCAGACCGGGACATGAGCTATGGCTACACCTTC. Translation gives CASSYSDRDMSYGYTF.

The CDR3 nucleotides are TGTGCCAGCAGCGGATTGGGCGGCGGGGAGCTGTTTTTT. This translates into CASSGLGGGELFF. The rearrangement links TRBV6-6 to TRBJ2-2; no reliable D call. CDR1 MNHNY and CDR2 SVGAGI come from the germline V gene (reference sequence). This CDR3 region has 13 residues. The ends were cut back, 6 bases at V and 7 bases at J, with 12 bases in the middle.

This sequence joins TRBV4-3 and TRBJ1-4; a possible D gene is TRBD1 (5 bases). Trimming took off 0 bases at V and 0 bases at J, with 11 bases between the two ends. This CDR3 has 17 residues. The germline CDR1 and CDR2 sequences are LGHNA and YSLEER. The CDR3 protein is CASSQDPRGATNEKLFF. CDR3 nucleotides: TGCGCCAGCAGCCAAGACCCGCGGGGCGCAACTAATGAAAAACTGTTTTTT.

Many counts were recorded for this clonotype. The V gene is TRBV7-6, the J gene TRBJ1-6; the D is unclear. Trimming shortened V by 6 bases and J by 10 bases, and 13 bases separated the two germline ends. CDR1 and CDR2 (germline): SGHVS, FNYEAQ. CDR3 length: 13 residues. The CDR3 region is CASSPSLGSPLHF. Here the CDR3 DNA reads TGTGCCAGCAGTCCCTCTTTGGGATCACCCCTCCACTTT.

V usage is TRBV11-2 and J usage is TRBJ1-6; D gene uncertain. Trimming left V 1 base short and J 2 bases short, with 3 bases between. This CDR3 comprises 14 residues. CDR1 and CDR2 (germline): SGHAT, FQNNGV. As DNA, the CDR3 is TGTGCCAGCAGCTTAGGGCCCTATAATTCACCCCTCCACTTT. Translation: CASSLGPYNSPLHF.

V and J are TRBV5-1 and TRBJ2-5; D perhaps matches TRBD1 (5 bases). This CDR3 contains 14 residues. Germline loops: CDR1 SGHRS, CDR2 YFSETQ. Trimming removed 0 bases from V and 4 bases from J, with 10 bases in between. CDR3 coding DNA: TGCGCCAGCAGCTTGGAGGGGCCGAGAGAGACCCAGTACTTC. It specifies CASSLEGPRETQYF.

This clonotype was detected only a few times. The rearrangement links TRBV11-2 to TRBJ1-2; 7 bases agree with TRBD1. In germline, CDR1 is SGHAT, CDR2 FQNNGV. The CDR3 sequence is 13 residues long. The trim removed 5 bases at V and 6 bases at J, leaving 6 bases unmatched. CDR3 in amino acids: CASSRDRADGYTF. The DNA for the CDR3 is TGTGCCAGCAGCCGCGACAGGGCGGATGGCTACACCTTC.

V and J are TRBV7-9 and TRBJ2-3; the match to TRBD1 covers 7 bases. The J segment lost 2 bases and the V segment lost 5 bases, leaving 7 bases of the junction unmatched. CDR1 and CDR2 from the germline V gene are SEHNR and FQNEAQ (reference sequence). This CDR3 spans 15 amino acids. CDR3 amino acids: CASSLGQSFTDTQYF. The CDR3, as DNA: TGTGCCAGCAGCCTGGGACAGAGCTTCACAGATACGCAGTATTTT.

J is TRBJ2-1 and V is TRBV18; TRBD1 or TRBD2 may be the D gene (7 bases each). The CDR3 length is 15 residues. V shed 3 bases and J shed 7 bases, with 16 bases lying between them. Germline V gene lookup returns CDR1 KGHSH and CDR2 LQKENI. CDR3 nucleotide sequence: TGTGCCAGCTCACCTCCGGACAGGCGGGGGAATGAGCAGTTCTTC. Protein product: CASSPPDRRGNEQFF.